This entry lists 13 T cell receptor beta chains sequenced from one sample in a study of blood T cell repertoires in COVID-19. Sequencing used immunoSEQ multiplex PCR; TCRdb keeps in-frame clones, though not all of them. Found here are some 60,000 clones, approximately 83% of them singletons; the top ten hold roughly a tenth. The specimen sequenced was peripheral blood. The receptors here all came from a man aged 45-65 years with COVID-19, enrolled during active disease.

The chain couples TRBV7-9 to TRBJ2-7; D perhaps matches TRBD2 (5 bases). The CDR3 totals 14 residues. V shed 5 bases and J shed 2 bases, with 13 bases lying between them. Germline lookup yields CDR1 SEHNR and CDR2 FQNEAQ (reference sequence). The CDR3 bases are TGTGCCAGCAGCAATAGCGTCACAACCTACGAGCAGTACTTC. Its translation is CASSNSVTTYEQYF.

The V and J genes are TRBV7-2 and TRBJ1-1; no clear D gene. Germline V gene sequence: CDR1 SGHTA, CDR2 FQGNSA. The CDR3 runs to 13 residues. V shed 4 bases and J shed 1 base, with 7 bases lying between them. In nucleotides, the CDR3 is TGTGCCAGCAGCTCCCAGGCGAACACTGAAGCTTTCTTT. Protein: CASSSQANTEAFF.

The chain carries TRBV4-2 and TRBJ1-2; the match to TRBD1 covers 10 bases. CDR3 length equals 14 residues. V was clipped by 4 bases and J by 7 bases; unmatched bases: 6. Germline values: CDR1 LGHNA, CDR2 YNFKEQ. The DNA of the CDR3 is TGTGCCAGCAGCCGATCCGGGACAGGGGCTGGCTACACCTTC. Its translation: CASSRSGTGAGYTF.

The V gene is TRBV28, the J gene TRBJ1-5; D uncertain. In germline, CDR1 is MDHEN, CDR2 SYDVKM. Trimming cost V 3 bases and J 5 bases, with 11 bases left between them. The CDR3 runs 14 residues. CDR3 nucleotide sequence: TGTGCCAGCAGTTTTAGAAGCCCCGATCAGCCCCAGCATTTT. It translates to CASSFRSPDQPQHF.

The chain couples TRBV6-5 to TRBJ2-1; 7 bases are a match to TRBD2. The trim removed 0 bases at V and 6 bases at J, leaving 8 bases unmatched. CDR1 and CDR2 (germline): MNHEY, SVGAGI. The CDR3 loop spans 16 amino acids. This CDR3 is CASSYSAGEAPNEQFF. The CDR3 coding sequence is TGTGCCAGCAGTTACTCGGCGGGAGAGGCTCCCAATGAGCAGTTCTTC.

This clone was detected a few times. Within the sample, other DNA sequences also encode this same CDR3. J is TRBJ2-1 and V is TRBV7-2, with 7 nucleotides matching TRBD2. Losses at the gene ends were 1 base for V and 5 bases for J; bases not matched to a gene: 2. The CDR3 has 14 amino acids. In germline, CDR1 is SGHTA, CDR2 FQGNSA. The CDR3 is CASSLGLADNEQFF. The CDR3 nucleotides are TGTGCCAGCAGCTTAGGCCTAGCGGACAATGAGCAGTTCTTC. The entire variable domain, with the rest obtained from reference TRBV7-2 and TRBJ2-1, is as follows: GAGVSQSPSNKVTEKGKDVELRCDPISGHTALYWYRQSLGQGLEFLIYFQGNSAPDKSGLPSDRFSAERTGGSVSTLTIQRTQQEDSAVYLCASSLGLADNEQFFGPGTRLTVL.

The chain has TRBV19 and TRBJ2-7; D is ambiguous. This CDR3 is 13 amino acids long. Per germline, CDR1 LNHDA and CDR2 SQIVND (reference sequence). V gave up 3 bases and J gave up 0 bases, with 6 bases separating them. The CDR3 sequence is CASSITSSYEQYF. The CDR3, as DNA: TGTGCCAGTAGTATCACGAGCTCCTACGAGCAGTACTTC. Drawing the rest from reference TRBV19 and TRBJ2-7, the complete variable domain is DGGITQSPKYLFRKEGQNVTLSCEQNLNHDAMYWYRQDPGQGLRLIYYSQIVNDFQKGDIAEGYSVSREKKESFPLTVTSAQKNPTAFYLCASSITSSYEQYFGPGTRLTVT.

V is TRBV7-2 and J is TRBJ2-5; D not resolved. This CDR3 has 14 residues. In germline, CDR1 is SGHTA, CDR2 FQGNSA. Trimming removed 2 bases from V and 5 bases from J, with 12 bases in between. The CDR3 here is CASSLNRLIETQYF. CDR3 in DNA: TGTGCCAGCAGCTTAAACCGGTTGATTGAGACCCAGTACTTC.

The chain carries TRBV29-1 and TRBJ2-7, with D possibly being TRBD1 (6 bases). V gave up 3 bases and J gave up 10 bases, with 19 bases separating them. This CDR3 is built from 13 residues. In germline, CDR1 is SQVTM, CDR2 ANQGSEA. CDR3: CSVEGLGTKGQYF. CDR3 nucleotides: TGCAGCGTTGAGGGCTTGGGGACAAAAGGACAGTACTTC.

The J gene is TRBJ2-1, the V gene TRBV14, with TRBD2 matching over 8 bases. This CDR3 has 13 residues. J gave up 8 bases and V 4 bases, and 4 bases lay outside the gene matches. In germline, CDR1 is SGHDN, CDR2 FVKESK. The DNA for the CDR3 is TGTGCCAGCAGCCCTCCGGGGGGGGATGAGCAGTTCTTC. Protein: CASSPPGGDEQFF.

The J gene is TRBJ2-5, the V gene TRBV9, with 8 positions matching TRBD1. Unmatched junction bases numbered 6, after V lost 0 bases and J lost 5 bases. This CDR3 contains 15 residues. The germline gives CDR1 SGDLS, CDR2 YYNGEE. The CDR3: CASSVATGGRETQYF. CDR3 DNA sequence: TGTGCCAGCAGCGTAGCCACAGGGGGTAGGGAGACCCAGTACTTC. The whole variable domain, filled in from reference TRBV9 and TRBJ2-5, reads DSGVTQTPKHLITATGQRVTLRCSPRSGDLSVYWYQQSLDQGLQFLIQYYNGEERAKGNILERFSAQQFPDLHSELNLSSLELGDSALYFCASSVATGGRETQYFGPGTRLLVL.

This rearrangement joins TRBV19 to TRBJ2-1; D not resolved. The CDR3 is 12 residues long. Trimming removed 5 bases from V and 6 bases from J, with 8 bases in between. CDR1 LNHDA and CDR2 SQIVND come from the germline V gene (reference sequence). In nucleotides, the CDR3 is TGTGCCAGTAGTGAACGACTCAATGAGCAGTTCTTC. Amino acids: CASSERLNEQFF.

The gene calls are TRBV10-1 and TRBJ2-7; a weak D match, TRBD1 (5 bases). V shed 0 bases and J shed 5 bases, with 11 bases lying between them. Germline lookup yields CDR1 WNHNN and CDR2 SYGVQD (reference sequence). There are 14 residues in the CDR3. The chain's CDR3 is CASSESSRVDEQYF. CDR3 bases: TGCGCCAGCAGTGAGTCCAGCAGGGTCGACGAGCAGTACTTC.